The following is a TCR beta chain sequence with its context. The sample belongs to a study of blood T cell repertoires in COVID-19. TCRdb keeps only in-frame clones here, not all; method: immunoSEQ multiplex PCR. The sample holds 300,000 to 350,000 clones; over 80% are singletons and the top ten take roughly a tenth. The CDR3 has 14 amino acids. V trimming: 5 bases; J trimming: 9 bases; junction bases outside the gene matches: 9. Germline V gives CDR1 KGHDR, CDR2 SFDVKD. The chain has TRBV24-1 and TRBJ2-1; 7 nucleotides agree with TRBD1. This clonotype was obtained from a young man with COVID-19, enrolled during active disease. The specimen sequenced was peripheral blood. This CDR3 reads CATSVAGTVTEQFF. The CDR3, as DNA: TGTGCCACCAGTGTCGCCGGGACAGTCACTGAGCAGTTCTTC.